This paragraph covers one T cell receptor beta chain sequence. Antigen unknown. Amplification of TCR beta CDR3 regions was performed using RNA transcripts as template. The HTBI primer set drove a first-round RT-PCR of the TCR CDR3. TCRdb re-derived calls from the multiplex PCR reads in MiXCR, one entry per CDR3 protein. The repertoire holds about 500,000 distinct CDR3 sequences, with 16% as singletons. Per the germline V gene, CDR1 is MNHNS and CDR2 is SASEGT. V was clipped by 6 bases and J by 6 bases; unmatched bases: 10. The CDR3 extends over 14 amino acids. This entry belongs to a study of T cells in Graves' hyperthyroidism and ophthalmopathy. Points from the study as a whole: Separating ophthalmopathy from stable hyperthyroidism was achieved by a 13 V-J model.

Source material: blood. The sequence was obtained from a young woman with Graves' hyperthyroidism. The chain couples TRBV6-1 to TRBJ2-7, with TRBD1 matching 8 bases. CDR3 protein: CASRPRQGRSEQYF. The CDR3 coding sequence is TGTGCCAGCAGACCCCGACAGGGGCGCTCCGAGCAGTACTTC.